The rows below give T cell receptor beta chains drawn from one sample of a study of cytomegalovirus exposure and HLA in healthy donors. Some clones are missing from TCRdb's copy, which holds only in-frame ones; the method was immunoSEQ multiplex PCR. Of around 200,000 clones in the sample, under 80% were seen once. Sequencing was done on a sample of PBMCs. These receptors all come from a man between 35 and 55 years old in good health and CMV-seronegative. Each CDR3 is given with its conserved first and last residue. Each record gives: clone size, V gene, J gene, D gene, CDR3 protein, CDR3 DNA. D genes are given only for firm matches. Clone sizes are given selectively: once, few, many, or a class where the clone is expanded.

>-|TRBV10-3|TRBJ1-1|TRBD1
CAISATGTVMNTEAFF
TGTGCCATCAGCGCCACCGGGACAGTGATGAACACTGAAGCTTTCTTT
>-|TRBV6-1|TRBJ2-5|-
CASSEPGYIQETQYF
TGTGCCAGCAGTGAACCAGGATATATACAAGAGACCCAGTACTTC
>few|TRBV19|TRBJ2-7|TRBD2
CASKREASGRTRSYEQYF
TGTGCCAGTAAGCGGGAGGCTAGCGGGAGGACCCGATCCTACGAGCAGTACTTC
>-|TRBV6-5|TRBJ2-7|TRBD2
CASSPQSGGLKQYF
TGTGCCAGCAGTCCCCAAAGCGGGGGCCTCAAGCAGTACTTC
>-|TRBV7-2|TRBJ2-5|-
CASSEQGLGLEQYF
TGTGCCAGCAGCGAACAGGGTCTCGGTCTAGAGCAGTACTTC
>-|TRBV10-3|TRBJ1-2|-
CAISEPGGGQIFNYGYTF
TGTGCCATCAGTGAGCCCGGGGGGGGACAAATTTTTAACTATGGCTACACCTTC
>-|TRBV19|TRBJ2-4|-
CASSAGEGGWWNIQYF
TGTGCCAGTAGTGCTGGGGAGGGGGGATGGTGGAACATTCAGTACTTC
>-|TRBV27|TRBJ2-2|TRBD1
CASRGQEQGAPRGTGELFF
TGTGCCAGCAGAGGTCAGGAACAGGGGGCCCCTCGTGGCACCGGGGAGCTGTTTTTT
>-|TRBV7-2|TRBJ2-5|TRBD2
CASSPNGASGGWETQYF
TGTGCCAGCAGCCCGAATGGGGCTAGCGGGGGGTGGGAGACCCAGTACTTC
>-|TRBV7-2|TRBJ1-5|TRBD1
CASSTRTGPDQPQHF
TGTGCCAGCAGCACCCGGACAGGGCCGGATCAGCCCCAGCATTTT
>-|TRBV5-1|TRBJ1-2|TRBD1
CASSLEGRGRDGYTF
TGCGCCAGCAGCTTGGAGGGCAGGGGGCGGGATGGCTACACCTTC
>-|TRBV28|TRBJ2-2|TRBD2
CASTPRTSGGSKPSNTGELFF
TGTGCCAGCACCCCTAGGACTAGCGGGGGGTCCAAGCCCTCGAACACCGGGGAGCTGTTTTTT
>once|TRBV11-2|TRBJ2-3|TRBD1
CASSLVGTGGDTQYF
TGTGCCAGCAGCTTAGTGGGGACAGGGGGAGATACGCAGTATTTT
>-|TRBV5-4|TRBJ2-3|TRBD1
CASSFLDRGTDTQYF
TGTGCCAGCAGCTTCTTAGACAGGGGCACAGATACGCAGTATTTT
>-|TRBV7-2|TRBJ1-5|TRBD1
CASSLRTGNQPQHF
TGTGCCAGCAGCCTGAGGACAGGGAATCAGCCCCAGCATTTT
>-|TRBV5-1|TRBJ2-2|-
CASSSRLVQGELFF
TGCGCCAGCAGCTCTAGACTTGTCCAAGGGGAGCTGTTTTTT
>-|TRBV6-5|TRBJ2-1|TRBD2
CASSRRGGSYNEQFF
TGTGCCAGCAGCCGACGGGGGGGCTCCTACAATGAGCAGTTCTTC
>-|TRBV10-3|TRBJ1-5|-
CAISVNLEGQPQHF
TGTGCCATCAGTGTAAACCTGGAGGGGCAGCCCCAGCATTTT
>-|TRBV28|TRBJ2-3|TRBD2
CASSFGGSTDTQYF
TGTGCCAGCAGTTTCGGGGGGAGCACAGATACGCAGTATTTT
>few|TRBV5-1|TRBJ2-7|-
CASRTGDYEQYF
TGCGCCAGCAGGACAGGAGACTACGAGCAGTACTTC
>-|TRBV5-1|TRBJ2-7|-
CASTPSSAGISYEQYF
TGCGCCAGCACCCCCTCGTCGGCGGGTATCTCCTACGAGCAGTACTTC
>-|TRBV5-6|TRBJ1-2|TRBD1
CASSSGTERYTF
TGTGCCAGCAGTTCCGGGACAGAGAGATACACCTTC
>-|TRBV19|TRBJ1-4|-
CASSIRVATNEKLFF
TGTGCCAGTAGTATACGCGTGGCAACTAATGAAAAACTGTTTTTT
>-|TRBV27|TRBJ2-5|TRBD1
CASRDRAGETQYF
TGTGCCAGCAGGGACAGGGCCGGAGAGACCCAGTACTTC
>-|TRBV10-3|TRBJ2-2|-
CAIRGGSGGVTGELFF
TGTGCCATCAGGGGGGGGTCAGGGGGCGTCACCGGGGAGCTGTTTTTT
>few|TRBV29-1|TRBJ2-7|TRBD1
CSVTTGTGPSYEQYF
TGCAGCGTTACGACCGGGACAGGGCCCTCCTACGAGCAGTACTTC
>-|TRBV4-1|TRBJ1-5|-
CASSQTGFSNQPQHF
TGCGCCAGCAGCCAAACAGGTTTTAGCAATCAGCCCCAGCATTTT
>-|TRBV30|TRBJ2-2|-
CAWSRSYTGELFF
TGTGCCTGGAGCAGAAGTTACACCGGGGAGCTGTTTTTT
>-|TRBV15|TRBJ2-7|-
CATSRDLYEQYF
TGTGCCACCAGCAGAGATCTCTACGAGCAGTACTTC
>few|TRBV11-3|TRBJ2-6|TRBD2
CASSLGGGRSGANVLTF
TGTGCCAGCAGCTTAGGAGGCGGGAGGTCTGGGGCCAACGTCCTGACTTTC
>-|TRBV29-1|TRBJ2-7|-
CSGGMGGSYEQYF
TGCAGCGGGGGGATGGGGGGCTCCTACGAGCAGTACTTC
>-|TRBV7-9|TRBJ1-2|TRBD1
CASSEFGQGAYGYTF
TGTGCCAGCAGCGAGTTCGGACAGGGGGCATATGGCTACACCTTC
>-|TRBV9|TRBJ1-4|-
CASSGGLVTNEKLFF
TGTGCCAGCAGCGGAGGATTGGTGACTAATGAAAAACTGTTTTTT
>-|TRBV4-1|TRBJ2-5|TRBD2
CASSSRLAGWETQYF
TGCGCCAGCAGCTCGAGACTAGCGGGCTGGGAGACCCAGTACTTC
>-|TRBV5-4|TRBJ2-3|TRBD1
CASSGTGTGTQYF
TGTGCCAGCAGCGGGACAGGGACTGGTACGCAGTATTTT
>-|TRBV6-5|TRBJ2-5|TRBD1
CASGTGHVKTQYF
TGTGCCAGCGGGACAGGTCACGTTAAGACCCAGTACTTC
>-|TRBV7-2|TRBJ2-3|TRBD2
CASSRTSGKTDTQYF
TGTGCCAGCAGCCGGACTAGCGGGAAGACAGATACGCAGTATTTT
>-|TRBV6-6|TRBJ1-4|-
CASSYSKENEKLFF
TGTGCCAGCAGTTACTCGAAAGAGAATGAAAAACTGTTTTTT
>-|TRBV4-1|TRBJ2-1|TRBD2
CASSHDRTSIYNEQFF
TGCGCCAGCAGCCACGACCGGACTAGCATTTACAATGAGCAGTTCTTC
>few|TRBV5-1|TRBJ2-7|-
CASSLGQAAQYF
TGCGCCAGCAGCTTGGGACAGGCCGCGCAGTACTTC
>-|TRBV4-1|TRBJ2-3|TRBD2
CASSQEASGVVTDTQYF
TGCGCCAGCAGCCAAGAGGCTAGCGGGGTGGTCACAGATACGCAGTATTTT
>-|TRBV2|TRBJ1-5|-
CASKVTENQPQHF
TGTGCCAGCAAAGTAACAGAAAATCAGCCCCAGCATTTT
>-|TRBV7-9|TRBJ1-2|TRBD1
CASSPDGRGRSYGYTF
TGTGCCAGCAGCCCCGACGGCAGGGGGCGGTCCTATGGCTACACCTTC
>-|TRBV5-5|TRBJ2-1|-
CASSLAREPAGFF
TGTGCCAGCAGCTTGGCCCGGGAGCCAGCGGGGTTCTTC
>-|TRBV7-9|TRBJ2-7|-
CASTSGTGVEQYF
TGTGCCAGCACTAGCGGGACAGGGGTCGAGCAGTACTTC
>-|TRBV4-1|TRBJ1-1|-
CASSQGYGRYTEAFF
TGCGCCAGCAGCCAAGGGTATGGCAGGTACACTGAAGCTTTCTTT